Reported below is one T cell receptor beta chain. The antigen is undetermined. The sample is drawn from a study of a mutant IDH1 vaccine in newly diagnosed glioma. Some clones are missing from TCRdb's copy, which holds only in-frame ones; the method was immunoSEQ multiplex PCR. Among about 55,000 clones listed, 76% were seen once. The CDR3 length is 13 residues. CDR1 and CDR2 (germline): MNHEY, SMNVEV (reference sequence). V trimming: 1 base; J trimming: 7 bases; junction bases outside the gene matches: 3. Time point noted: week 47, end of study. One vaccine dose held 300 ug of mutant IDH1 20-mer peptide and came with topical imiquimod.

The sequencing here drew on PBMCs, taken from a glioma patient whose treatment included an IDH1 peptide vaccine. The chain uses TRBV27 and TRBJ1-2; 7 bases fit TRBD1. This clonotype was sampled from a woman between 40 and 55 years old with glioma. Some clones in this sample may be carry-over from other donors' samples. The CDR3 coding sequence is TGTGCCAGCAGTTTATTAGGGGGCTCTGGCTACACCTTC. As protein: CASSLLGGSGYTF.